Following are 27 T cell receptor beta chains from one sample sequenced in a study of early T cells in non-severe SARS-CoV-2 infection. MiXCR, applied by TCRdb to the 5' RACE reads, yields one record per CDR3 protein. The sample includes 30,000 to 40,000 distinct CDR3 sequences, about 9.9% of them seen just once. The specimen sequenced was whole blood. The receptors shown here come from an adult who was a healthcare worker with PCR-confirmed SARS-CoV-2 infection or an uninfected control (not recorded which).

This clonotype was recorded many times. J is TRBJ2-3 and V is TRBV24-1; the match to TRBD2 covers 8 bases. Losses at the gene ends were 0 bases for V and 6 bases for J; bases not matched to a gene: 7. Germline V gives CDR1 KGHDR, CDR2 SFDVKD. The CDR3 runs to 16 residues. The CDR3 region has the DNA TGTGCCACCAGTGATTTGGTGGCGGGGGGCCAGGATACGCAGTATTTT. Translated: CATSDLVAGGQDTQYF.

As for this clonotype: A much larger clone lies a single base off, so this may be a read error. The chain has TRBV27 and TRBJ1-1, with a possible D match to TRBD1 (6 bases). CDR1 is MNHEY and CDR2 is SMNVEV in the germline V gene (reference sequence). Trimming took 6 bases from V and 0 from J, leaving 14 bases between them. The CDR3 has 15 residues. CDR3 protein: CASRLGTGMNTEAFF. The DNA of the CDR3 is TGTGCCAGCAGATTGGGCACAGGGATGAACACTGAAGCTTTCTTT.

This clonotype has at least ten counts. The chain has TRBV29-1 and TRBJ2-3; TRBD1 matches 9 bases. The CDR3 length is 13 residues. V dropped 6 bases and J dropped 2; count of bases not matched to a gene: 3. Germline V gene data show CDR1 as SQVTM and CDR2 as ANQGSEA. The CDR3 is CSVTGGITDTQYF. CDR3 nucleotide sequence: TGCAGCGTGACAGGGGGAATCACAGATACGCAGTATTTT.

Many counts were recorded for this clonotype. The junction does not match germline at one end; this may be a read error. This rearrangement joins TRBV10-3 to TRBJ2-3; 7 bases match TRBD2. Germline lookup yields CDR1 ENHRY and CDR2 SYGVKD. This CDR3 spans 13 amino acids. This chain's CDR3 is CSLAARSTDTQYF. The CDR3 DNA sequence: TGCTCCCTAGCGGCCCGTAGCACAGATACGCAGTATTTT.

This clonotype was counted many times. CDR3 loop: CAWSVARVGTGELFF. The CDR3 coding sequence is TGTGCCTGGAGTGTAGCCAGGGTAGGCACCGGGGAGCTGTTTTTT. The V gene is TRBV30, the J gene TRBJ2-2, with D maybe TRBD1 (5 bases). The CDR3 length is 15 residues. Germline V gene sequence: CDR1 GTSNPN, CDR2 SVGIG (reference sequence). Trimming stripped 0 bases from V and 4 bases from J, with 12 bases between.

This clonotype has a count of ten or more. The chain joins TRBV7-3 to TRBJ2-7; D is undetermined. V shed 2 bases and J shed 1 base, with 6 bases lying between them. The CDR3 length is 13 residues. Germline CDR1 reads SGHTA; CDR2 reads FQGTGA. CDR3 coding DNA: TGTGCCAGCAGCTTACGGATTTCCTACGAGCAGTACTTC. Protein: CASSLRISYEQYF.

This clonotype was picked up many times. This rearrangement joins TRBV9 to TRBJ1-1, with a tentative D call TRBD1 (5 bases). The germline gives CDR1 SGDLS, CDR2 YYNGEE. This CDR3 has 14 amino acids. The ends were cut back, 0 bases at V and 1 base at J, with 7 bases in the middle. The CDR3 sequence: CASSVATGNTEAFF. DNA of the CDR3: TGTGCCAGCAGCGTAGCAACAGGGAACACTGAAGCTTTCTTT.

Only a few counts were recorded for this clonotype. V is TRBV20-1 and J is TRBJ1-1; the D is unclear. Per the germline V gene, CDR1 is DFQATT and CDR2 is SNEGSKA (reference sequence). Between the trimmed V and J ends, which lost 2 bases and 6 bases, there was a span of 13 bases. The CDR3 contains 13 residues. The CDR3 coding sequence is TGCAGTGCTAGACGGGGTTTTGTCGCTGAAGCTTTCTTT. Its translation: CSARRGFVAEAFF.

In its sample, this clonotype was seen a few times. The CDR3 DNA is TGTGCCAGCAGCTACACCGGGGGCCCAACTAATGAAAAACTGTTTTTT. Translated: CASSYTGGPTNEKLFF. The chain joins TRBV5-6 to TRBJ1-4; D possibly corresponds to TRBD1 (6 bases). The germline V gene has CDR1 SGHDT and CDR2 YYEEEE. V shed 3 bases and J shed 0 bases, with 12 bases lying between them. This CDR3 spans 16 amino acids.

This clonotype was seen more than once but under ten times. The CDR3, as DNA: TGCAGCGTGGGGACAGGCCAAGAGACCCAGTACTTC. Its protein product is CSVGTGQETQYF. J is TRBJ2-5 and V is TRBV29-1, with TRBD1 identical over 8 bases. Germline assignment: CDR1 SQVTM and CDR2 ANQGSEA. The CDR3 has 12 residues. Trimming removed 6 bases from V and 1 base from J; junction bases left unmatched: 1.

CDR3 in DNA: TGCAGCCCAACGAGGGGAGATGAGCAGTTCTTC. Translated, it gives CSPTRGDEQFF. The chain carries TRBV29-1 and TRBJ2-1; D tentatively reads TRBD1 or TRBD2 (5 bases each). The CDR3 is made up of 11 amino acids. Per the germline V gene, CDR1 is SQVTM and CDR2 is ANQGSEA. V was clipped by 8 bases and J by 8 bases, with 13 bases between them.

This clonotype came up many times. The V gene is TRBV10-3, the J gene TRBJ1-5; D not certain. Germline V gives CDR1 ENHRY, CDR2 SYGVKD. The length of the CDR3 is 12 residues. V lost 2 bases, J lost 4 bases, and 3 bases lay in between. The CDR3 loop reads CAISEGNQPQHF. As DNA, the CDR3 is TGTGCCATCAGTGAGGGTAATCAGCCCCAGCATTTT.

At least ten counts were recorded for this clonotype. The CDR3 DNA is TGCAGCGTAGCGACAGGGGGCGAGAGGCAGCCCCAGCATTTT. Its translation: CSVATGGERQPQHF. The chain has TRBV29-1 and TRBJ1-5; TRBD1 matches 10 bases. The CDR3 totals 14 residues. With 6 bases clipped from V and 7 bases from J, the junction kept 9 bases outside the gene matches. Germline V gene lookup returns CDR1 SQVTM and CDR2 ANQGSEA.

This clonotype was seen repeatedly, ten times or more. The chain couples TRBV11-2 to TRBJ1-2; no reliable D call. CDR1 and CDR2 (germline): SGHAT, FQNNGV. Trimming removed 4 bases from V and 7 bases from J, with 13 bases in between. The CDR3 loop spans 13 amino acids. The CDR3 DNA sequence: TGTGCCAGCAGCTCAGGAGGAGGAACTGGCTACACCTTC. Protein product: CASSSGGGTGYTF.

At least ten counts were recorded for this clonotype. This sequence joins TRBV4-1 and TRBJ2-2; D is ambiguous. Germline-derived CDR1 and CDR2 are MGHRA and YSYEKL. This CDR3 region has 14 residues. V dropped 2 bases and J dropped 4 bases, with 8 bases sitting between them. Written as DNA, the CDR3 is TGCGCCAGCAGCCAAATTGAGGCCACCGGGGAGCTGTTTTTT. The encoded protein is CASSQIEATGELFF.

This clonotype appeared many times. J is TRBJ1-1 and V is TRBV29-1; tentatively, D is TRBD1 (6 bases). The CDR3 loop spans 14 amino acids. V lost 1 base and J 6 bases, leaving 15 bases between the germline ends. Germline CDR1 SQVTM, CDR2 ANQGSEA. The chain's CDR3 is CSVEVQRGGPEAFF. CDR3 in DNA: TGCAGCGTTGAAGTCCAAAGGGGGGGGCCTGAAGCTTTCTTT.

The chain combines TRBV20-1 with TRBJ2-1; D is undetermined. Trimming took 4 bases from V and 9 from J, leaving 16 bases between them. The CDR3 consists of 13 residues. Germline V gene data show CDR1 as DFQATT and CDR2 as SNEGSKA (reference sequence). The CDR3 reads CSAIPPNLIEQFF. CDR3 in DNA: TGCAGTGCTATTCCCCCCAATCTCATTGAGCAGTTCTTC.

This clonotype has at least ten counts. The rearrangement links TRBV12-3 or TRBV12-4 to TRBJ1-4; no reliable D call. Trimming removed 5 bases from V and 1 base from J, with 5 bases in between. The CDR3 extends over 13 amino acids. CDR3 sequence reads: CASSHLTNEKLFF. The CDR3 DNA reads as TGTGCCAGCAGTCACCTAACTAATGAAAAACTGTTTTTT.

This clonotype was detected many times. V usage is TRBV3-1 and J usage is TRBJ1-1; D gene ambiguous. The germline V gene encodes CDR1 LGHDT and CDR2 YNNKEL (reference sequence). V was shortened by 2 bases and J by 9 bases, with 7 bases between the two germline ends. The CDR3 length is 11 residues. The CDR3 loop is CASSQLSQAFF. CDR3 DNA sequence: TGTGCCAGCAGCCAATTAAGCCAAGCTTTCTTT.

This chain joins TRBV24-1 and TRBJ2-2, with TRBD1 as a possible D gene (6 bases). Germline V gene sequence: CDR1 KGHDR, CDR2 SFDVKD. The length of the CDR3 is 15 residues. Trimming left V 9 bases short and J 2 bases short, with 15 bases between. Here the CDR3 reads CATQSGASNTGELFF. In DNA, the CDR3 is TGTGCCACCCAGTCAGGGGCCTCCAACACCGGGGAGCTGTTTTTT.

This clonotype came up many times. The V and J genes are TRBV10-3 and TRBJ1-4; D not resolved. The CDR3 extends over 16 amino acids. CDR1 is ENHRY and CDR2 is SYGVKD in the germline V gene. Deletions cut 2 bases from V and 6 bases from J, with 16 bases between. The CDR3 bases are TGTGCCATCAGTGAGGGCGCTCGAGGCTTGGATGAAAAACTGTTTTTT. Protein product: CAISEGARGLDEKLFF.

This clonotype was recorded many times. The chain is built from TRBV7-2 and TRBJ2-3; 8 positions agree with TRBD2. Per germline, CDR1 SGHTA and CDR2 FQGNSA. The V gene end was trimmed by 5 bases and the J gene end by 4 bases; junction bases not matched to a gene: 11. CDR3 length equals 16 residues. CDR3 loop: CASSPRGGRLADTQYF. In nucleotides, the CDR3 is TGTGCCAGCAGCCCCCGCGGGGGGCGGTTGGCAGATACGCAGTATTTT.

This clonotype was counted at least ten times. This sequence joins TRBV5-8 and TRBJ1-5, with D uncertain. The germline CDR1 and CDR2 sequences are SGHTS and YDEGEE. The V end lost 2 bases, the J end lost 3 bases, and 6 bases lay between the germline ends. The CDR3 sequence is 13 residues long. The CDR3 spells CASSFDLNQPQHF. Here the CDR3 DNA reads TGTGCCAGCAGCTTCGACCTCAATCAGCCCCAGCATTTT.

The chain links TRBV6-5 to TRBJ2-1; D might be TRBD1 (5 bases). The V end was cut by 6 bases, the J end by 5 bases, with 17 bases between. The germline V gene has CDR1 MNHEY and CDR2 SVGAGI. CDR3 length: 15 residues. CDR3 sequence: CASRNARARNNEQFF. Here the CDR3 DNA reads TGTGCCAGCAGGAACGCCAGGGCAAGGAACAATGAGCAGTTCTTC.

This clonotype has only a few counts. The chain carries TRBV18 and TRBJ1-1; D remains ambiguous. Germline loops: CDR1 KGHSH, CDR2 LQKENI. This CDR3 is 15 amino acids long. The ends were cut back, 1 base at V and 4 bases at J, with 13 bases in the middle. This CDR3 is CASSPLLPNPTEAFF. The DNA for the CDR3 is TGTGCCAGCTCACCACTTTTACCCAACCCCACTGAAGCTTTCTTT.

This clonotype was observed at least ten times. V gene TRBV15 combines with J gene TRBJ1-1; perhaps TRBD1 as D (5 bases). Trimming took off 0 bases at V and 0 bases at J, with 11 bases between the two ends. Germline CDR1 reads LNHNV; CDR2 reads YYDKDF (reference sequence). CDR3 size: 16 residues. The CDR3 coding sequence is TGTGCCACCAGCAGAGAGGGGGGTACCATGAACACTGAAGCTTTCTTT. Its translation is CATSREGGTMNTEAFF.

This clonotype has more than one count but fewer than ten. The chain carries TRBV7-3 and TRBJ2-3, with TRBD1 matching 12 bases. The trim removed 0 bases at V and 6 bases at J, leaving 7 bases unmatched. Germline CDR1 SGHTA, CDR2 FQGTGA. The CDR3 totals 17 residues. The CDR3 DNA is TGTGCCAGCAGCTTAACTGTCGGGGGACAGGGGGCCGATACGCAGTATTTT. This codes for CASSLTVGGQGADTQYF.